One and the same sample provided the 27 T cell receptor beta chains below, sequenced in a study of blood T cell repertoires in COVID-19. Libraries were prepared by immunoSEQ multiplex PCR; TCRdb keeps only in-frame clonotypes and omits some of them. The sample shows hundreds of thousands of clones, 85% to 90% of them seen only once. Sequenced sample: peripheral blood. Receptor source: a man aged 35 to 55 with acute or convalescent COVID-19.

The chain employs TRBV5-4 and TRBJ2-7, with D uncertain. Trimming took 0 bases from V and 5 from J, leaving 15 bases between them. CDR1 and CDR2 (germline): SGHNT, YYREEE (reference sequence). The CDR3 loop spans 15 amino acids. The CDR3 DNA follows: TGTGCCAGCAGCTTGGACCTCTCAATCCCTAACGAGCAGTACTTC. Its protein is CASSLDLSIPNEQYF.

The V call is TRBV5-4, the J call TRBJ2-3; D perhaps matches TRBD2 (6 bases). The V and J ends lost 0 bases and 4 bases respectively, with 9 bases between them. CDR3 length: 14 amino acids. The germline gives CDR1 SGHNT, CDR2 YYREEE (reference sequence). The CDR3 nucleotides are TGTGCCAGCAGCTTGGCGGGAGCCCCAGATACGCAGTATTTT. This gives the protein CASSLAGAPDTQYF.

As DNA, the CDR3 is TGTGCCAGCAGCTTAACCCGGACAGGGGTACGAGAAAAACTGTTTTTT. Amino acids: CASSLTRTGVREKLFF. The rearrangement links TRBV7-9 to TRBJ1-4; TRBD1 aligns across 9 bases. In germline, CDR1 is SEHNR, CDR2 FQNEAQ (reference sequence). The V gene end was trimmed by 2 bases and the J gene end by 8 bases; junction bases not matched to a gene: 9. The CDR3 extends over 16 amino acids.

CDR3 residues: CASSPSPSGLTEAFF. The CDR3 region has the DNA TGTGCCAGCAGCCCATCCCCCAGCGGATTGACTGAAGCTTTCTTT. The chain is built from TRBV7-9 and TRBJ1-1; unclear D gene. Trimming stripped 5 bases from V and 5 bases from J, with 18 bases between. Germline CDR1 and CDR2: SEHNR and FQNEAQ (reference sequence). The CDR3 has 15 residues.

This chain links TRBV5-6 with TRBJ2-7, with 8 bases aligning to TRBD1. The length of the CDR3 is 15 residues. Germline trimming cut 2 bases from V and 7 bases from J; bases unmatched to any gene: 11. Germline V gene sequence: CDR1 SGHDT, CDR2 YYEEEE. The CDR3 is CASSFEETGAREQYF. In DNA, the CDR3 is TGTGCCAGCAGCTTTGAAGAGACAGGGGCTAGGGAGCAGTACTTC.

J is TRBJ1-1 and V is TRBV15; 7 bases are shared with TRBD1. V trimming: 5 bases; J trimming: 1 base; junction bases outside the gene matches: 7. Germline V gene data show CDR1 as LNHNV and CDR2 as YYDKDF (reference sequence). The length of the CDR3 is 15 residues. CDR3 sequence reads: CATSSHRGPNTEAFF. The CDR3 coding sequence is TGTGCCACCAGCTCGCACAGGGGACCGAACACTGAAGCTTTCTTT.

The count of this clone is one. The J gene is TRBJ2-2, the V gene TRBV12-5; D unresolved. The ends were cut back, 6 bases at V and 3 bases at J, with 17 bases in the middle. CDR3 length: 16 residues. From germline, CDR1 is LGHNT and CDR2 FRNRAP. CDR3 region: CASGVSLADYTGELFF. CDR3 in DNA: TGTGCTAGTGGGGTCAGTCTGGCAGACTACACCGGGGAGCTGTTTTTT.

The chain couples TRBV6-5 to TRBJ1-5; D remains ambiguous. V shed 6 bases and J shed 0 bases, with 12 bases lying between them. The CDR3 length is 15 residues. Germline V CDR1 and CDR2: MNHEY, SVGAGI. The CDR3 DNA reads TGTGCCAGCAGGCCCCTGAGGGATAGCAATCAGCCCCAGCATTTT. Amino acid sequence: CASRPLRDSNQPQHF.

The J gene is TRBJ2-7, the V gene TRBV18, with 8 positions matching TRBD2. Germline V lookup: CDR1 KGHSH, CDR2 LQKENI. The V segment lost 6 bases and the J segment 5 bases; nucleotides outside the gene matches: 12. This CDR3 comprises 15 residues. DNA of the CDR3: TGTGCCAGCTCCCCGGGGGGGAGGGGCCGCAACGAGCAGTACTTC. Translating it yields CASSPGGRGRNEQYF.

The V gene is TRBV3-1 (or the pseudogene TRBV3-2), the J gene TRBJ1-3; 7 bases align to TRBD1. V lost 6 bases to trimming and J lost 8 bases; unmatched junction nucleotides: 10. The CDR3 consists of 14 residues. Germline V CDR1 and CDR2: LGHDT, YNNKEL (reference sequence). The DNA for the CDR3 is TGTGCCAGCAGAACTTCCCCGCAGGGGGACACCATATATTTT. Its protein is CASRTSPQGDTIYF.

The V call is TRBV6-6, the J call TRBJ1-2; TRBD1 agrees at 8 bases. The V gene end was trimmed by 7 bases and the J gene end by 4 bases; junction bases not matched to a gene: 5. Germline V gene lookup returns CDR1 MNHNY and CDR2 SVGAGI (reference sequence). The CDR3 is 13 amino acids. The CDR3 sequence: CASTNQGAYGYTF. DNA for the CDR3: TGTGCCAGCACTAACCAGGGGGCCTATGGCTACACCTTC.

This sequence joins TRBV24-1 and TRBJ2-3; no clear D. V gave up 4 bases and J gave up 2 bases, with 9 bases separating them. Looked up from germline, CDR1 is KGHDR and CDR2 is SFDVKD. This CDR3 has 14 residues. The DNA for the CDR3 is TGTGCCACCAGTGACACCCTAAACACAGATACGCAGTATTTT. This translates into CATSDTLNTDTQYF.

V and J are TRBV5-6 and TRBJ1-6, with 8 nucleotides matching TRBD1. The V gene end was trimmed by 3 bases and the J gene end by 10 bases; junction bases not matched to a gene: 6. Germline values: CDR1 SGHDT, CDR2 YYEEEE. The CDR3 contains 14 residues. The CDR3 reads CASSYDRGWSPLHF. The CDR3 DNA reads TGTGCCAGCAGCTACGACAGGGGTTGGTCACCCCTCCACTTT.

V usage is TRBV5-1 and J usage is TRBJ1-6; possibly TRBD1 for D (5 bases). Germline assignment: CDR1 SGHRS and CDR2 YFSETQ. V lost 0 bases, J lost 4 bases, and 11 bases lay in between. CDR3 length equals 16 residues. CDR3 loop: CASSLEGMEYNSPLHF. In DNA form, the CDR3 reads TGCGCCAGCAGCTTGGAGGGGATGGAGTATAATTCACCCCTCCACTTT.

The CDR3 reads CASHFGTSGSEQYF. CDR3 nucleotides: TGTGCCAGTCATTTCGGGACGAGCGGGAGCGAGCAGTACTTC. The chain combines TRBV2 with TRBJ2-7, with 8 bases matching TRBD2. The germline V gene encodes CDR1 SNHLY and CDR2 FYNNEI. Trimming removed 9 bases from V and 6 bases from J; junction bases left unmatched: 13. The CDR3 spans 14 residues.

This clone was picked up a small number of times. The chain uses TRBV7-2 and TRBJ2-1, with 8 bases identical to TRBD2. CDR1 and CDR2 from the germline V gene are SGHTA and FQGNSA. The ends lost 2 bases at V and 8 bases at J; junction bases unmatched: 8. The CDR3 is made up of 15 amino acids. DNA for the CDR3: TGTGCCAGCAGCTTAAGGCGGGGGGCCGTAGATGAGCAGTTCTTC. Translated: CASSLRRGAVDEQFF.

This clone occurred once. The chain employs TRBV11-2 and TRBJ1-1; 7 bases fit TRBD1. CDR1 and CDR2 (germline): SGHAT, FQNNGV. Unmatched junction bases numbered 5, after V lost 4 bases and J lost 0 bases. The CDR3 has 15 residues. The chain's CDR3 is CASSSLGQLNTEAFF. For the CDR3, the DNA is TGTGCCAGCAGCTCGCTGGGACAGTTGAACACTGAAGCTTTCTTT.

The V gene is TRBV12-5, the J gene TRBJ1-4; no firm D call. V was cut by 6 bases and J by 13 bases, with 12 bases left in between. Germline V gives CDR1 LGHNT, CDR2 FRNRAP. The CDR3 extends over 11 amino acids. The CDR3 bases are TGTGCTAGTGGCCTCCACGGAGGACTGTTTTTT. Translated, it gives CASGLHGGLFF.

This rearrangement joins TRBV5-6 to TRBJ2-7, with 10 bases identical to TRBD1. J lost 7 bases, V lost 3 bases, and 10 bases had no gene match. The CDR3 length is 15 residues. The germline V gene encodes CDR1 SGHDT and CDR2 YYEEEE. CDR3 loop: CASSWASWDRGEQYF. The CDR3 nucleotides read TGTGCCAGCAGCTGGGCGAGTTGGGACAGGGGAGAGCAGTACTTC.

The chain is built from TRBV10-3 and TRBJ1-3, with a weak D call TRBD1 (5 bases). The ends were cut back, 4 bases at V and 1 base at J, with 11 bases in the middle. The V gene's germline CDR1 is ENHRY and CDR2 SYGVKD. The CDR3 runs 15 residues. The CDR3 here is CAISGQSSSGNTIYF. The CDR3 coding sequence is TGTGCCATCAGTGGACAGTCGAGTTCTGGAAACACCATATATTTT.

The chain carries TRBV24-1 and TRBJ1-2, with TRBD1 as a possible D gene (5 bases). The CDR3 has 15 amino acids. From germline, CDR1 is KGHDR and CDR2 SFDVKD. V gave up 5 bases and J gave up 3 bases, with 15 bases separating them. CDR3 bases: TGTGCCACCAGTGGTCGGAAGGGGTCCCACTATGGCTACACCTTC. It is translated as CATSGRKGSHYGYTF.

The chain employs TRBV5-1 and TRBJ1-4, with D possibly matching TRBD1 (5 bases). CDR3 size: 14 residues. The V gene lost 2 bases and the J gene lost 4 bases, with 9 bases spanning the gap. CDR1 SGHRS and CDR2 YFSETQ come from the germline V gene. In DNA, the CDR3 is TGCGCCAGCAGCTTCGGGGGGATTAATGAAAAACTGTTTTTT. As protein: CASSFGGINEKLFF.

This clone came up once. The chain has TRBV30 and TRBJ2-7; TRBD2 matches 9 bases. Germline assignment: CDR1 GTSNPN and CDR2 SVGIG (reference sequence). This CDR3 spans 13 amino acids. Here the CDR3 reads CAVAGASSYEQYF. The CDR3 DNA follows: TGTGCTGTAGCGGGGGCGAGCTCCTACGAGCAGTACTTC.

This chain joins TRBV27 and TRBJ2-1, with 10 bases matching TRBD2. Germline assignment: CDR1 MNHEY and CDR2 SMNVEV (reference sequence). V shed 7 bases and J 11 bases; nucleotides not matched to a gene: 14. This CDR3 contains 15 residues. The CDR3: CASNRLAGDTMKQFF. The CDR3 coding sequence is TGTGCCAGCAACCGACTAGCGGGTGATACAATGAAGCAGTTCTTC.

The chain has TRBV9 and TRBJ2-5; D may be TRBD1 (5 bases). The germline V gene encodes CDR1 SGDLS and CDR2 YYNGEE. The CDR3 is made up of 16 amino acids. With 0 bases removed from V and 1 base from J, the gap between germline ends came to 13 bases. The CDR3 region has the DNA TGTGCCAGCAGCGTAGCCCCCGGCAGGGCCCAAGAGACCCAGTACTTC. Translating gives CASSVAPGRAQETQYF.

The rearrangement joins TRBV3-1 (or the pseudogene TRBV3-2) to TRBJ2-3, with TRBD2 matching over 16 bases. Germline V gives CDR1 LGHDT, CDR2 YNNKEL (reference sequence). This CDR3 region has 17 residues. After removal of 4 bases from V and 7 bases from J, the junction contained 8 bases not matched to a gene. The DNA for the CDR3 is TGTGCCAGCAGCCCACCGGGACTAGCGGGGGGGCGACATACGCAGTATTTT. Its translation is CASSPPGLAGGRHTQYF.

This chain links TRBV4-1 with TRBJ1-6; unclear D gene. Trimming cost V 0 bases and J 10 bases, with 22 bases left between them. The CDR3 covers 18 residues. The V gene's germline CDR1 is MGHRA and CDR2 YSYEKL. The CDR3 DNA sequence: TGCGCCAGCAGCCAAGATCCAGTTTCGGGAGTTCGGTGGTCACCCCTCCACTTT. Its protein is CASSQDPVSGVRWSPLHF.